This TCR beta chain was obtained from a study of CD8 T cells in Susac syndrome. This clonotype was detected only once. Sequencing targeted TCR beta in blood CD8+ and CD4+ T cells. TEMRA cells were FACS-enriched, and CD8+ and CD4+ T cells were isolated negatively. An amount of RNA that ranged from roughly 0.5 to 1 ug was reverse transcribed with random hexamers. Each CDR3 protein gets one entry after TCRdb re-called the immunoSEQ multiplex PCR reads with MiXCR. This sample carries around 200,000 distinct CDR3 sequences, 85% to 95% of them seen once, and the ten largest clones take 0.1%. With 7 bases removed from V and 1 base from J, the gap between germline ends came to 5 bases. The CDR3 has 13 amino acids. Per germline, CDR1 MDHEN and CDR2 SYDVKM.

Sequencing input: CD4+ T cells from PBMCs. The V gene is TRBV28, the J gene TRBJ2-6; D unclear. The source is a human donor in good health. DNA of the CDR3: TGTGCCAGCAAGCAGTCTGGGGCCAACGTCCTGACTTTC. Translated: CASKQSGANVLTF.